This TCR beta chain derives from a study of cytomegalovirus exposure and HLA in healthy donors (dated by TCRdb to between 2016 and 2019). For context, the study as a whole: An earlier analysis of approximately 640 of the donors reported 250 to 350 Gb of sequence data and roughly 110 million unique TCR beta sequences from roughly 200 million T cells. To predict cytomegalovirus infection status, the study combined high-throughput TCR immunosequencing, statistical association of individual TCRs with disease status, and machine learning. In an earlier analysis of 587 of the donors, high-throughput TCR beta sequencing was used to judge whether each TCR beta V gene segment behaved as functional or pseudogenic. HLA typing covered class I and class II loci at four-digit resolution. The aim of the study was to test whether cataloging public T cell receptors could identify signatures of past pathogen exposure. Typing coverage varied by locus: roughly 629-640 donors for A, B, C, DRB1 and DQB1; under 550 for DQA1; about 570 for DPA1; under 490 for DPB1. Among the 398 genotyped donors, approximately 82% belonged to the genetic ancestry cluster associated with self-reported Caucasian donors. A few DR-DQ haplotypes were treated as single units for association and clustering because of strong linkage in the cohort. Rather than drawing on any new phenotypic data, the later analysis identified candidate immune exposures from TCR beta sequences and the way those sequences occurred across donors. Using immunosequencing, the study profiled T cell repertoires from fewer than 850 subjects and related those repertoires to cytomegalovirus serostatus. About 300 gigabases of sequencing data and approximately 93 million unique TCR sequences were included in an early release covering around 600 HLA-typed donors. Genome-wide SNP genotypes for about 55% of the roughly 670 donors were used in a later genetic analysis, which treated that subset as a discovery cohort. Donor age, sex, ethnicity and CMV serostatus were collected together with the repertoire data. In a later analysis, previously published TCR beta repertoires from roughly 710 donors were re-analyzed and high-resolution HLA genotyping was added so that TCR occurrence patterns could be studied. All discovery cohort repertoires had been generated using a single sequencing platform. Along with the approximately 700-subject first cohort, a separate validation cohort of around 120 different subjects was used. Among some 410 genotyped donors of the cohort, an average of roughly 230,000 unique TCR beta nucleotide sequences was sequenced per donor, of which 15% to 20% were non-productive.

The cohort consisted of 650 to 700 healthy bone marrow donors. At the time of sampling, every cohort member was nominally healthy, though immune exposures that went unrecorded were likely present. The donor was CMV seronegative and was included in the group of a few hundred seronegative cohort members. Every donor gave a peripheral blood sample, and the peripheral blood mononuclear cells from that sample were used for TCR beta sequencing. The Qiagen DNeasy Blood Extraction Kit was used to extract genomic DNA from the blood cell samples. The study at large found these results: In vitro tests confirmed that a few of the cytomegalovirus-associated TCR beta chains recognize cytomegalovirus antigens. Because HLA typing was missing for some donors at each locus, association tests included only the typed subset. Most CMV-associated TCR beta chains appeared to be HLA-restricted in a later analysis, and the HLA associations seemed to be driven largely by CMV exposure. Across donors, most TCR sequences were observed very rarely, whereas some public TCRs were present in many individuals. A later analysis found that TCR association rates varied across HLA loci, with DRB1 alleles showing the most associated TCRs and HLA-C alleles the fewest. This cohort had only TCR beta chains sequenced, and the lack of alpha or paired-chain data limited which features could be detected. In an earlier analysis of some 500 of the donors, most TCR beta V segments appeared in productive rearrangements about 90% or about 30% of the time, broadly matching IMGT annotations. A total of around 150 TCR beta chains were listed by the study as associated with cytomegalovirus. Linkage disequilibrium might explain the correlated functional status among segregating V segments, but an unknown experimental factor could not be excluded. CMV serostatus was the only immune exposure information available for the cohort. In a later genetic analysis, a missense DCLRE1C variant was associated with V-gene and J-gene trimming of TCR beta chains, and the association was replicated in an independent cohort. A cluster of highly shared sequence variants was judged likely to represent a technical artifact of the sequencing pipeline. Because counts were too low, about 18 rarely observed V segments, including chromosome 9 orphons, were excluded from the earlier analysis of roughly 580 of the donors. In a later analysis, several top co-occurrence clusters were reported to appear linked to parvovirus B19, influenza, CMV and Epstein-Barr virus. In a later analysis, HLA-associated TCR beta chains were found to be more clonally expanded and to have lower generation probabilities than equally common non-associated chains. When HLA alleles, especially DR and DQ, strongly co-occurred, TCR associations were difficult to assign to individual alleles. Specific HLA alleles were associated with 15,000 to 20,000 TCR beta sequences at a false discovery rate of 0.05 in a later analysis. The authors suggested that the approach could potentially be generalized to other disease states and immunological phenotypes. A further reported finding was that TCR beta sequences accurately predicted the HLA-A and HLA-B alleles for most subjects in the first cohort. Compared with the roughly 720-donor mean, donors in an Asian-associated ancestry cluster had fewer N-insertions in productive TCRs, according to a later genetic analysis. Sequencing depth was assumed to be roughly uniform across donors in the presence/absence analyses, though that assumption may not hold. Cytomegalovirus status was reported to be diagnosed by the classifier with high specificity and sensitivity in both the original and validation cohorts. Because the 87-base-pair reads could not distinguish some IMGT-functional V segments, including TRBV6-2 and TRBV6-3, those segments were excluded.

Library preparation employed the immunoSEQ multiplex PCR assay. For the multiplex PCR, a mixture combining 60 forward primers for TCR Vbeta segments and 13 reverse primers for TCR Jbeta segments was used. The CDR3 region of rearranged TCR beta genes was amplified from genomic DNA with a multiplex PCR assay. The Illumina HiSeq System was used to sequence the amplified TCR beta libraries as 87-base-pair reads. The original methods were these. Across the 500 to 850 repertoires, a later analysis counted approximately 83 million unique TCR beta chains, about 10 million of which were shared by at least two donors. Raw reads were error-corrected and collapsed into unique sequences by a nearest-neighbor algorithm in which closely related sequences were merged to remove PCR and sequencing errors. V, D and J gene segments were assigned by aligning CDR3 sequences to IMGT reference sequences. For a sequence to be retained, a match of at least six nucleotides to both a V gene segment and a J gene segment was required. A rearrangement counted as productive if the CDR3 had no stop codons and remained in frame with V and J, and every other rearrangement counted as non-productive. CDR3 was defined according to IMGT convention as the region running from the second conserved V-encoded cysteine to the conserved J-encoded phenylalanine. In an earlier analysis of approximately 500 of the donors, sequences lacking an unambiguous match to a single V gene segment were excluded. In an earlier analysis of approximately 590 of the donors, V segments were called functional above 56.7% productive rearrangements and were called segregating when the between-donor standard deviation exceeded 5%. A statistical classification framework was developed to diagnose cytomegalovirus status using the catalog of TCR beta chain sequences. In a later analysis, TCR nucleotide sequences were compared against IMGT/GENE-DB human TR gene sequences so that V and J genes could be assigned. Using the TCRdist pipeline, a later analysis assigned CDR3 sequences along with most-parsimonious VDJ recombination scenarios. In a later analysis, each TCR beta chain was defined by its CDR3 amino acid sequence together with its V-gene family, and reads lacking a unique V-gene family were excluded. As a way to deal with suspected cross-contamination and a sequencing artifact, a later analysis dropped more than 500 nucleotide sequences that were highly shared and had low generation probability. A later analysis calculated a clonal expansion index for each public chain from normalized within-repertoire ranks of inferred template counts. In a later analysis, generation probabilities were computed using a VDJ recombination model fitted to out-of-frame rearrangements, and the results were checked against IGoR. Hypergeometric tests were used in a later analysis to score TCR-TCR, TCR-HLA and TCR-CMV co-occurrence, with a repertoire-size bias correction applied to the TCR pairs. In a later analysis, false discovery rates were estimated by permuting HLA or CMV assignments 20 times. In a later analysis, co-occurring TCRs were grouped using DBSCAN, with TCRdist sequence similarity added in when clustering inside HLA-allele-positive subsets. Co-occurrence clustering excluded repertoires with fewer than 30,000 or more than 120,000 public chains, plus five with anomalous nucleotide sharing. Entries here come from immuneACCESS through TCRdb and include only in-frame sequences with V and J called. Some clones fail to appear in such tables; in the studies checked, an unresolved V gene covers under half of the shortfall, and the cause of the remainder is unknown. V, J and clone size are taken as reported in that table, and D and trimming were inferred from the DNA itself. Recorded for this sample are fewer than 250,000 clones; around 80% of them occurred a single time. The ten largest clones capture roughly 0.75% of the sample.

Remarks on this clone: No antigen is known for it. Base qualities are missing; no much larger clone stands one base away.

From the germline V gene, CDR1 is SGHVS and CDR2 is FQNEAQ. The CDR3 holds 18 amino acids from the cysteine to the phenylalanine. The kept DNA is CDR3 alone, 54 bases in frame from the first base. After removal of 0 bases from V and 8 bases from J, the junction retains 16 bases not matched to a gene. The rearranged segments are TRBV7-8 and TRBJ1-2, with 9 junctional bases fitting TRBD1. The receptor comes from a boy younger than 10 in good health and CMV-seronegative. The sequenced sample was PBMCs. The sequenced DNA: TGTGCCAGCAGCTTAGCGAGGGTAACGGGACAGGGATTAGTAGGCTACACCTTC. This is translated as CASSLARVTGQGLVGYTF.